This T cell receptor beta chain was captured in a study of blood T cell repertoires in COVID-19. As for the study in general: T cells, B-cell-depleted T cells, or PBMCs provided the cDNA or gDNA that served as material.

Sequenced by immunoSEQ multiplex PCR; TCRdb stores in-frame clones only, minus some. The profile shows over 100,000 clones, about 88% of them singletons. This receptor was identified in a man aged 40-49 years with acute or convalescent COVID-19. The sequencing input was peripheral blood.

The CDR3 coding sequence is TGCGCCAGCAGCTTGGGACAGGGAATCACCGGGGAGCTGTTTTTT. This codes for CASSLGQGITGELFF. The rearrangement uses TRBV5-1 and TRBJ2-2, with TRBD1 matching over 7 bases. V lost 0 bases to trimming and J lost 4 bases; unmatched junction nucleotides: 3. The CDR3 is 15 residues long. Looked up from germline, CDR1 is SGHRS and CDR2 is YFSETQ.